This T cell receptor beta chain was identified during a study of shared T cell receptors in the human thymus. Only in-frame clones appear in the TCRdb table, and some are missing; sequencing was by immunoSEQ multiplex PCR. Altogether roughly 560,000 clones are present, 75% to 85% being singletons, with the ten largest covering more than 0.01%. These records were also assigned to another study, of human thymus T cells. That work adds: Donation was from healthy Finnish infants who were having corrective surgery that addressed congenital heart defects. The study used thymus tissue resected during corrective heart surgery.

Sequenced: thymocytes. The origin of this receptor is a boy younger than two with a congenital heart defect.

The DNA for the CDR3 is TGTGCCAGCAGTCGCGGCCGGACATTCTTCTACGAGCAGTACTTC. Amino acid sequence: CASSRGRTFFYEQYF. The chain couples TRBV2 to TRBJ2-7, with D perhaps matching TRBD1 (5 bases). V was cut by 5 bases and J by 3 bases, with 17 bases left in between. CDR3 length: 15 amino acids. Germline V gene sequence: CDR1 SNHLY, CDR2 FYNNEI.